The 7 T cell receptor beta chains reported below all come from one sample, sequenced in a study of T cell responses to AZD1222 COVID-19 vaccine. Assay: immunoSEQ multiplex PCR; the TCRdb copy retains only in-frame clones and omits some. The sample lists about 120,000 clones; roughly 85% were seen once. Sequencing used peripheral blood, obtained on day 0 of AZD1222 vaccination. These receptors all come from an adult in good health.

This chain connects TRBV28 to TRBJ2-5; TRBD1 might be the D (6 bases). Germline CDR1 MDHEN, CDR2 SYDVKM. V lost 7 bases and J lost 2, with 8 bases in between. The CDR3 length is 12 residues. CDR3 amino acids: CASKGDQETQYF. The CDR3 nucleotides read TGTGCCAGCAAGGGGGATCAAGAGACCCAGTACTTC.

The chain recombines TRBV10-3 with TRBJ2-7; 13 bases align to TRBD2. Germline-derived CDR1 and CDR2 are ENHRY and SYGVKD. After removal of 3 bases from V and 2 bases from J, the junction contained 7 bases not matched to a gene. This CDR3 has 17 residues. This CDR3 is CAISDPGLAGKTYEQYF. CDR3 nucleotides: TGTGCCATCAGTGACCCGGGACTAGCGGGAAAGACCTACGAGCAGTACTTC.

The V and J genes are TRBV4-3 and TRBJ2-7, with 9 bases aligning to TRBD2. The V segment lost 0 bases and the J segment 1 base; nucleotides outside the gene matches: 10. The CDR3 is made up of 18 amino acids. Germline V lookup: CDR1 LGHNA, CDR2 YSLEER. The DNA for the CDR3 is TGCGCCAGCAGCCAAGATACCTTTAGTAGCGGGAGTTCCTACGAGCAGTACTTC. Encoded protein: CASSQDTFSSGSSYEQYF.

There are a few counts of this clone. CDR3 protein: CATRDRFSNEKLFF. The CDR3 nucleotides read TGTGCCACTCGGGACAGGTTTTCTAATGAAAAACTGTTTTTT. The chain carries TRBV19 and TRBJ1-4; 8 nucleotides align to TRBD1. The V and J ends lost 10 bases and 3 bases, in that order; junction bases with no gene match: 7. Germline CDR1 reads LNHDA; CDR2 reads SQIVND (reference sequence). The CDR3 runs 14 residues.

The chain joins TRBV7-9 to TRBJ2-1, with 9 bases identical to TRBD2. J was trimmed by 2 bases and V by 5 bases; bases with no gene match: 10. There are 17 residues in the CDR3. CDR1 and CDR2 from the germline V gene are SEHNR and FQNEAQ (reference sequence). The CDR3 nucleotides read TGTGCCAGCAGCACCCGGCTAGCGGGACTTACCTACAATGAGCAGTTCTTC. Its translation is CASSTRLAGLTYNEQFF.

The rearrangement joins TRBV11-2 to TRBJ1-1; perhaps TRBD1 as D (6 bases). This CDR3 spans 13 amino acids. V dropped 1 base and J dropped 8 bases, with 11 bases sitting between them. Germline values: CDR1 SGHAT, CDR2 FQNNGV. Here the CDR3 reads CASSLARDREAFF. CDR3 DNA sequence: TGTGCCAGCAGCTTAGCCCGAGACAGGGAAGCTTTCTTT.

This chain links TRBV7-9 with TRBJ2-1; 12 nucleotides agree with TRBD2. Trimming cost V 1 base and J 7 bases; bases outside gene matches: 5. The germline CDR1 and CDR2 sequences are SEHNR and FQNEAQ (reference sequence). This CDR3 is built from 16 residues. Written as DNA, the CDR3 is TGTGCCAGCAGCTTAGGGTCTAGCGGGGGGGCAAATGAGCAGTTCTTC. Protein sequence: CASSLGSSGGANEQFF.